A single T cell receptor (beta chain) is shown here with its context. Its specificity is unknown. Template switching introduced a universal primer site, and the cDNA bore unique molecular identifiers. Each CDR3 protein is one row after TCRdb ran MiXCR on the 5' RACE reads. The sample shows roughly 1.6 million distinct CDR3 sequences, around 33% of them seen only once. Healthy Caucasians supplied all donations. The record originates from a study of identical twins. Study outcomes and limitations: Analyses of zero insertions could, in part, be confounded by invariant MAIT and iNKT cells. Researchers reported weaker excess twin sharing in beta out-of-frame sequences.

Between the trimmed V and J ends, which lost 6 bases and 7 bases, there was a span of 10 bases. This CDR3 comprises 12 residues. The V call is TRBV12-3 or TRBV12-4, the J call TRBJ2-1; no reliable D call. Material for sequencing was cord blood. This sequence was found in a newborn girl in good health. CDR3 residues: CASSPDRNEQFF. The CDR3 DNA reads TGTGCCAGCAGCCCCGACCGGAATGAGCAGTTCTTC.